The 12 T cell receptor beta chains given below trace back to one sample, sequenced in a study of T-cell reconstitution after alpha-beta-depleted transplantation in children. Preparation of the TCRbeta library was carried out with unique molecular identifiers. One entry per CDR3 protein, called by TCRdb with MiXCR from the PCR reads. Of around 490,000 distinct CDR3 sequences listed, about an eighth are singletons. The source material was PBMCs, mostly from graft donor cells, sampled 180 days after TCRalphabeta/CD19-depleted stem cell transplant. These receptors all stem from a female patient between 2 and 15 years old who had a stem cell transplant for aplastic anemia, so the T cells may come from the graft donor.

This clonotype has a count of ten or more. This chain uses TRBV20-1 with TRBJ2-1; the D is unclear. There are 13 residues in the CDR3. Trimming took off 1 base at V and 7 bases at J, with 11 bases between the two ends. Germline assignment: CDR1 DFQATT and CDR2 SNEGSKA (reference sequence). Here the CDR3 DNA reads TGCAGTGCTAGAGGGACCCAAAGTAATGAGCAGTTCTTC. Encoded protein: CSARGTQSNEQFF.

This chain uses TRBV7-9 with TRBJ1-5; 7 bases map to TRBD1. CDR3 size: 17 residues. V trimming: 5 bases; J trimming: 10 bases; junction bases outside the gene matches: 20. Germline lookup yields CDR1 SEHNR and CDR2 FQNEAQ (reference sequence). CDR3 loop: CASSPTPGFGTVPPQHF. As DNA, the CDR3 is TGTGCCAGCAGCCCAACTCCCGGCTTCGGGACAGTTCCTCCCCAGCATTTT.

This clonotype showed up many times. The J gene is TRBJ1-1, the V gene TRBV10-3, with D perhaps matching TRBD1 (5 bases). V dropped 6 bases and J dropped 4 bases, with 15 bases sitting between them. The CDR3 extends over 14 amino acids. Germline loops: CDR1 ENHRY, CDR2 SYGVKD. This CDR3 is CAISAGGRVTEAFF. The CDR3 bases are TGTGCCATCAGCGCGGGGGGAAGGGTCACTGAAGCTTTCTTT.

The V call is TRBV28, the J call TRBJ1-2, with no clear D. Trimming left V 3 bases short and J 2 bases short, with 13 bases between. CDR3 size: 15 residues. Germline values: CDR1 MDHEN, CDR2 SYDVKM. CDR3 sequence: CASSFGVGWNYGYTF. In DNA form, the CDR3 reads TGTGCCAGCAGTTTCGGGGTGGGGTGGAACTATGGCTACACCTTC.

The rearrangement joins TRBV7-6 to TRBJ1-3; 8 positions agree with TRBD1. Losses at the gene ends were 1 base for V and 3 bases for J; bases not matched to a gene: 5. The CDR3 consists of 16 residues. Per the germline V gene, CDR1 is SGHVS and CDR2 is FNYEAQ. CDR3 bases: TGTGCCAGCAGCTTAGTGTACAGGGGGTTTGGAAACACCATATATTTT. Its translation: CASSLVYRGFGNTIYF.

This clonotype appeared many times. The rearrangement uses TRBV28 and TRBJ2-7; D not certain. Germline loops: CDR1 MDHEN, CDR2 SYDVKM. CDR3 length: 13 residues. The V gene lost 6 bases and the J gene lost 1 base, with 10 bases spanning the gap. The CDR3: CASSHGSSYEQYF. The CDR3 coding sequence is TGTGCCAGCAGCCACGGATCATCCTACGAGCAGTACTTC.

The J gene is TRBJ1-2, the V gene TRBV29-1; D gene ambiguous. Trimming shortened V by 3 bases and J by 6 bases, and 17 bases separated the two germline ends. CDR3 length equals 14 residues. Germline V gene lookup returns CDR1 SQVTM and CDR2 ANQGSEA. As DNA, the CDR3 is TGCAGCGTTGATCCCGTCTTGCACGAAGATGGCTACACCTTC. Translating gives CSVDPVLHEDGYTF.

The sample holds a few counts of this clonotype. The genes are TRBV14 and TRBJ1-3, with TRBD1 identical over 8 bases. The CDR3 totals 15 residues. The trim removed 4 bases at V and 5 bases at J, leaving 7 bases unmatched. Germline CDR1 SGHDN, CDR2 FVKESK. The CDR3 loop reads CASSRRQGWRNTIYF. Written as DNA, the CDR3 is TGTGCCAGCAGCCGACGACAGGGGTGGAGAAACACCATATATTTT.

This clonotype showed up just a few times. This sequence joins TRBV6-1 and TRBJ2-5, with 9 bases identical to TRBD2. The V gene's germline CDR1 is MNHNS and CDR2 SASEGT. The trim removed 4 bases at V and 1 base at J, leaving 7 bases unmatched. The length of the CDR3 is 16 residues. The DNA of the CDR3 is TGTGCCAGCAGTGTCGGTAGCGGGAGTTCCCAAGAGACCCAGTACTTC. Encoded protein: CASSVGSGSSQETQYF.

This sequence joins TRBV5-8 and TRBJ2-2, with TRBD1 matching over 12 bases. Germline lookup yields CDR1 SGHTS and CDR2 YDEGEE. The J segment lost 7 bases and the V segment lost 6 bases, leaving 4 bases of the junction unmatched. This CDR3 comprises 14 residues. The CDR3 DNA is TGTGCCAGCATCCGGGACAGGGGGCGCGGGGAGCTGTTTTTT. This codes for CASIRDRGRGELFF.

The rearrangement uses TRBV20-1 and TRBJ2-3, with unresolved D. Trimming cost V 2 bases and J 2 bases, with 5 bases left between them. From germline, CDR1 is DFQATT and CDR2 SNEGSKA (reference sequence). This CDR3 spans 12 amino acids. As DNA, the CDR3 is TGCAGTGCTAGACAGCCCACAGATACGCAGTATTTT. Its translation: CSARQPTDTQYF.

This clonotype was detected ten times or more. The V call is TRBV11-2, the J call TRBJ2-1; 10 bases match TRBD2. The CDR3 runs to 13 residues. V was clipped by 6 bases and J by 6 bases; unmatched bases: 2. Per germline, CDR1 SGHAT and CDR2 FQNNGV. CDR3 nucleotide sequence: TGTGCCAGCAGAAGGACTAGCGGCAATGAGCAGTTCTTC. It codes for CASRRTSGNEQFF.